What follows describes a single T cell receptor (beta chain). Its specificity is unknown. In donors with ophthalmopathy, activity was moderate-to-severe, with CAS ≥3, NOSPECS ≥4 and duration under 3 months. It was on clinical symptoms, serum thyroxine, TRAb, thyroid ultrasound and orbital computed tomography that diagnosis relied. This specimen comes from a study of Graves' ophthalmopathy and Graves' hyperthyroidism. Study-wide results and caveats: A model of 13 signatures distinguished ophthalmopathy from stable hyperthyroidism at roughly 87% sensitivity and 81.08% specificity. Blood shared most expanded thyroid clonotypes above 0.001 frequency.

Amplification of the TCR beta CDR3 regions used RNA transcripts (as template). In the first round, RT-PCR was carried out with HTBI primers, and a multiplex PCR formed the second round. TCRdb passed the multiplex PCR reads through MiXCR, listing each CDR3 protein once. The sample lists about 640,000 distinct CDR3 sequences; roughly two fifths were seen once. The CDR3 is 13 residues long. The receptor was isolated from an adult man with Graves' ophthalmopathy. Sequences were obtained from peripheral blood. V usage is TRBV12-3 or TRBV12-4 and J usage is TRBJ2-7, with D hard to call. The J call may be incorrect, as the DNA end agrees better with TRBJ2-1. Here the CDR3 DNA reads TGTGCCAGCAGTTTAGGTAGGGTTGGTGAGCAGTTCTTC. Translated: CASSLGRVGEQFF.